These 2 T cell receptor beta chains were all obtained from the same sample, sequenced in a study of blood T cell repertoires in COVID-19. Assay used: immunoSEQ multiplex PCR; TCRdb lists only in-frame clones, some missing. Among about 400,000 clones listed, 70% to 90% were seen once. Sequenced: peripheral blood. The source of these receptors is a woman aged 25 to 39 with active or convalescent COVID-19.

This CDR3 is CASSPPRGQAVPEAFF. The CDR3 DNA reads as TGTGCCAGCTCACCACCCCGAGGGCAGGCCGTACCTGAAGCTTTCTTT. The chain couples TRBV18 to TRBJ1-1; D remains unclear. The CDR3 is 16 residues long. V was clipped by 0 bases and J by 6 bases, with 17 bases between them. Germline V CDR1 and CDR2: KGHSH, LQKENI.

This chain connects TRBV28 to TRBJ1-2; TRBD1 matches 8 bases. The germline gives CDR1 MDHEN, CDR2 SYDVKM. V was pared by 2 bases and J by 8 bases, with 4 bases of the junction left unmatched. The CDR3 sequence is 13 residues long. This CDR3 is CASSLDRGTGYTF. The CDR3, as DNA: TGTGCCAGCAGTTTAGACAGGGGAACCGGCTACACCTTC.